A selection of T cell receptor beta chains follows, all from one sample in a study of blood T cell repertoires in COVID-19. Profiling relied on immunoSEQ multiplex PCR, and the TCRdb table lists in-frame clones only, not all of them. This sample has 270,000 or so clones, with about 86% found just once. The material sequenced was peripheral blood. The receptors derive from a woman in her twenties or thirties with COVID-19, enrolled during active disease. CDR3s include the opening cysteine and the closing phenylalanine or tryptophan. Each record gives: V gene, J gene, D gene, clone size, CDR3 protein, CDR3 DNA. A D gene is named only where the DNA matches it firmly. Part of the rows lack a size; the others show once, few, many or a class for expanded clones.

V gene: TRBV7-8; J gene: TRBJ2-7; D gene: TRBD2; clone size: few; CDR3 protein: CASSLIAGGPHEQYF; CDR3 DNA: TGTGCCAGCAGCTTAATAGCGGGGGGGCCCCACGAGCAGTACTTC
V gene: TRBV29-1; J gene: TRBJ2-7; D gene: .; clone size: .; CDR3 protein: CSAGGWSREVNYEQYF; CDR3 DNA: TGCAGCGCCGGGGGTTGGAGTAGGGAGGTGAATTACGAGCAGTACTTC
V gene: TRBV3-1/TRBV3-2; J gene: TRBJ1-2; D gene: .; clone size: .; CDR3 protein: CASSQTGQNYGYTF; CDR3 DNA: TGTGCCAGCAGCCAAACCGGACAGAACTATGGCTACACCTTC
V gene: TRBV5-1; J gene: TRBJ1-1; D gene: .; clone size: once; CDR3 protein: CASTRSDNTEAFF; CDR3 DNA: TGCGCCAGCACCCGTAGCGATAACACTGAAGCTTTCTTT
V gene: TRBV11-2; J gene: TRBJ2-3; D gene: TRBD2; clone size: .; CDR3 protein: CASSLEATIGGTDTQYF; CDR3 DNA: TGTGCCAGCAGCTTAGAAGCGACGATCGGGGGGACAGATACGCAGTATTTT
V gene: TRBV5-1; J gene: TRBJ2-7; D gene: TRBD1; clone size: .; CDR3 protein: CASSELGQGAHEQYF; CDR3 DNA: TGCGCCAGCAGCGAACTGGGACAGGGGGCCCACGAGCAGTACTTC
V gene: TRBV6-5; J gene: TRBJ2-7; D gene: TRBD2; clone size: once; CDR3 protein: CATKSGGVEYEQYF; CDR3 DNA: TGTGCCACTAAATCGGGAGGGGTTGAGTACGAGCAGTACTTC
V gene: TRBV6-5; J gene: TRBJ2-1; D gene: TRBD2; clone size: .; CDR3 protein: CASSGLAGGRNEQFF; CDR3 DNA: TGTGCCAGCAGCGGACTAGCGGGGGGCAGGAATGAGCAGTTCTTC
V gene: TRBV27; J gene: TRBJ2-7; D gene: .; clone size: .; CDR3 protein: CASSLNRGLEQYF; CDR3 DNA: TGTGCCAGCAGTTTAAACCGGGGACTCGAGCAGTACTTC
V gene: TRBV7-9; J gene: TRBJ1-6; D gene: .; clone size: .; CDR3 protein: CASSPLPQGVFPLHF; CDR3 DNA: TGTGCCAGCAGCCCTCTACCCCAGGGTGTATTCCCCCTCCACTTT
V gene: TRBV10-1; J gene: TRBJ1-1; D gene: .; clone size: .; CDR3 protein: CASSEQAMNTEAFF; CDR3 DNA: TGCGCCAGCAGTGAGCAGGCCATGAACACTGAAGCTTTCTTT
V gene: TRBV4-1; J gene: TRBJ2-7; D gene: .; clone size: few; CDR3 protein: CASSSQDTASVYEQYF; CDR3 DNA: TGCGCCAGCAGCTCCCAGGACACGGCGTCTGTCTACGAGCAGTACTTC
V gene: TRBV6-6; J gene: TRBJ1-1; D gene: .; clone size: once; CDR3 protein: CASTLTEAFF; CDR3 DNA: TGTGCCAGCACCCTCACTGAAGCTTTCTTT
V gene: TRBV29-1; J gene: TRBJ1-1; D gene: .; clone size: .; CDR3 protein: CSVDVGRWAFF; CDR3 DNA: TGCAGCGTTGACGTGGGGCGTTGGGCTTTCTTT
V gene: TRBV24-1; J gene: TRBJ1-5; D gene: .; clone size: .; CDR3 protein: CATSLGTVGQPQHF; CDR3 DNA: TGTGCCACCAGCCTGGGTACAGTCGGACAGCCCCAGCATTTT
V gene: TRBV15; J gene: TRBJ2-3; D gene: .; clone size: .; CDR3 protein: CATSRVATEQYF; CDR3 DNA: TGTGCCACCAGCAGGGTAGCGACTGAGCAGTATTTT
V gene: TRBV19; J gene: TRBJ2-7; D gene: TRBD2; clone size: .; CDR3 protein: CATQSGGRDEQYF; CDR3 DNA: TGTGCCACACAGAGCGGGGGGAGGGACGAGCAGTACTTC
V gene: TRBV19; J gene: TRBJ2-2; D gene: .; clone size: .; CDR3 protein: CASSIGQQGIGELFF; CDR3 DNA: TGTGCCAGTAGTATAGGGCAGCAGGGGATCGGGGAGCTGTTTTTT
V gene: TRBV12-3/TRBV12-4; J gene: TRBJ2-5; D gene: .; clone size: .; CDR3 protein: CASSPSETQYF; CDR3 DNA: TGTGCCAGCAGTCCTTCGGAGACCCAGTACTTC
V gene: TRBV6-5; J gene: TRBJ2-7; D gene: .; clone size: .; CDR3 protein: CASSVTSNSYEQYF; CDR3 DNA: TGTGCCAGCAGCGTGACTAGTAACTCCTACGAGCAGTACTTC
V gene: TRBV11-2; J gene: TRBJ2-3; D gene: .; clone size: .; CDR3 protein: CASSLGPPSGYGTDTQYF; CDR3 DNA: TGTGCCAGCAGCTTAGGGCCTCCAAGCGGGTATGGCACAGATACGCAGTATTTT
V gene: TRBV2; J gene: TRBJ1-1; D gene: .; clone size: .; CDR3 protein: CASSDRAGDGEAFF; CDR3 DNA: TGTGCCAGCAGTGATAGGGCAGGGGATGGTGAAGCTTTCTTT
V gene: TRBV27; J gene: TRBJ2-6; D gene: .; clone size: .; CDR3 protein: CASSSGGANVLTF; CDR3 DNA: TGTGCCAGCAGTTCGGGTGGGGCCAACGTCCTGACTTTC
V gene: TRBV18; J gene: TRBJ2-5; D gene: .; clone size: .; CDR3 protein: CASQFGGREETQYF; CDR3 DNA: TGTGCCAGCCAATTTGGGGGCAGGGAAGAGACCCAGTACTTC
V gene: TRBV18; J gene: TRBJ1-1; D gene: .; clone size: .; CDR3 protein: CASSPPRRNTEAFF; CDR3 DNA: TGTGCCAGCTCACCACCGCGCCGGAACACTGAAGCTTTCTTT
V gene: TRBV19; J gene: TRBJ1-6; D gene: TRBD1; clone size: .; CDR3 protein: CASSRGGTGYNSPLHF; CDR3 DNA: TGTGCCAGTAGTCGAGGGGGGACAGGTTACAATTCACCCCTCCACTTT
V gene: TRBV6-5; J gene: TRBJ1-6; D gene: TRBD1; clone size: .; CDR3 protein: CASTPLGQGNSPLHF; CDR3 DNA: TGTGCCAGCACTCCCCTGGGACAGGGTAATTCACCCCTCCACTTT
V gene: TRBV6-1; J gene: TRBJ2-7; D gene: TRBD2; clone size: .; CDR3 protein: CASSERGGSLSYEQYF; CDR3 DNA: TGTGCCAGCAGTGAAAGGGGCGGGAGCCTCTCCTACGAGCAGTACTTC
V gene: TRBV7-2; J gene: TRBJ1-5; D gene: TRBD1; clone size: .; CDR3 protein: CASSGQGGNQPQHF; CDR3 DNA: TGTGCCAGCAGCGGACAGGGCGGCAATCAGCCCCAGCATTTT
V gene: TRBV2; J gene: TRBJ2-2; D gene: TRBD2; clone size: .; CDR3 protein: CASTGGSNAAAGELFF; CDR3 DNA: TGTGCCAGCACCGGGGGGAGTAATGCCGCTGCCGGGGAGCTGTTTTTT
V gene: TRBV30; J gene: TRBJ1-2; D gene: TRBD1; clone size: .; CDR3 protein: CAWRVRGQGYGGYTF; CDR3 DNA: TGTGCCTGGAGGGTGAGGGGACAGGGATACGGGGGCTACACCTTC
V gene: TRBV5-6; J gene: TRBJ2-3; D gene: .; clone size: .; CDR3 protein: CASSLETSSDTQYF; CDR3 DNA: TGTGCCAGCAGCTTGGAAACTAGCTCCGATACGCAGTATTTT
V gene: TRBV28; J gene: TRBJ2-1; D gene: TRBD2; clone size: .; CDR3 protein: CASSPARPGLAGGQFRFF; CDR3 DNA: TGTGCCAGCAGCCCCGCCCGCCCGGGACTAGCGGGGGGGCAGTTTCGGTTCTTC
V gene: TRBV5-1; J gene: TRBJ2-3; D gene: TRBD2; clone size: .; CDR3 protein: CASSRNGLVSTDTQYF; CDR3 DNA: TGCGCCAGCAGCCGTAACGGACTAGTTAGCACAGATACGCAGTATTTT
V gene: TRBV10-3; J gene: TRBJ1-6; D gene: .; clone size: .; CDR3 protein: CAISENLRAYNSPLHF; CDR3 DNA: TGTGCCATCAGTGAAAATTTGAGGGCTTACAATTCACCCCTCCACTTT
V gene: TRBV11-3; J gene: TRBJ2-3; D gene: TRBD2; clone size: .; CDR3 protein: CASSLGPSGASTDTQYF; CDR3 DNA: TGTGCCAGCAGCTTAGGGCCTAGCGGGGCTAGCACAGATACGCAGTATTTT
V gene: TRBV28; J gene: TRBJ1-1; D gene: .; clone size: .; CDR3 protein: CASSSQGPVTEAFF; CDR3 DNA: TGTGCCAGCAGTTCCCAGGGGCCCGTCACTGAAGCTTTCTTT
V gene: TRBV5-1; J gene: TRBJ1-4; D gene: .; clone size: .; CDR3 protein: CASSLDWGLDEKLFF; CDR3 DNA: TGCGCCAGCAGCTTAGACTGGGGGCTCGATGAAAAACTGTTTTTT
V gene: TRBV27; J gene: TRBJ2-2; D gene: TRBD2; clone size: .; CDR3 protein: CASSLVGTNGELFF; CDR3 DNA: TGTGCCAGCAGTTTGGTGGGGACTAACGGGGAGCTGTTTTTT
V gene: TRBV28; J gene: TRBJ1-6; D gene: TRBD1; clone size: .; CDR3 protein: CASSSLVTDRGRRSPLHF; CDR3 DNA: TGTGCCAGCAGTTCTTTAGTCACCGACAGGGGGCGGAGATCACCCCTCCACTTT
V gene: TRBV10-3; J gene: TRBJ2-5; D gene: TRBD2; clone size: .; CDR3 protein: CAISSGGETQYF; CDR3 DNA: TGTGCCATCAGTAGCGGGGGTGAGACCCAGTACTTC
V gene: TRBV19; J gene: TRBJ1-5; D gene: .; clone size: .; CDR3 protein: CASSIGSSNQPQHF; CDR3 DNA: TGTGCCAGTAGTATCGGGTCCTCGAATCAGCCCCAGCATTTT
V gene: TRBV5-1; J gene: TRBJ2-7; D gene: TRBD1; clone size: many; CDR3 protein: CASSLGWDRQYF; CDR3 DNA: TGCGCCAGCAGCTTGGGATGGGACAGACAGTACTTC
V gene: TRBV7-5; J gene: TRBJ1-1; D gene: .; clone size: .; CDR3 protein: CVRIVRTFKRRNTEAFF; CDR3 DNA: TGTGTCAGAATAGTAAGGACATTCAAAAGGAGGAACACTGAAGCTTTCTTT
V gene: TRBV2; J gene: TRBJ2-5; D gene: TRBD1; clone size: .; CDR3 protein: CASSPWTGQTQYF; CDR3 DNA: TGTGCCAGCAGTCCTTGGACAGGGCAGACCCAGTACTTC
V gene: TRBV29-1; J gene: TRBJ2-2; D gene: .; clone size: .; CDR3 protein: CSVEKGDTGELFF; CDR3 DNA: TGCAGCGTTGAAAAGGGGGACACCGGGGAGCTGTTTTTT
V gene: TRBV21-1; J gene: TRBJ2-7; D gene: .; clone size: .; CDR3 protein: CASSKISPGHAYEQYF; CDR3 DNA: TGTGCCAGCAGCAAAATTAGCCCGGGACATGCCTACGAGCAGTACTTC
V gene: TRBV19; J gene: TRBJ2-5; D gene: .; clone size: .; CDR3 protein: CASSMTGQETQYF; CDR3 DNA: TGTGCCAGTAGTATGACAGGCCAAGAGACCCAGTACTTC